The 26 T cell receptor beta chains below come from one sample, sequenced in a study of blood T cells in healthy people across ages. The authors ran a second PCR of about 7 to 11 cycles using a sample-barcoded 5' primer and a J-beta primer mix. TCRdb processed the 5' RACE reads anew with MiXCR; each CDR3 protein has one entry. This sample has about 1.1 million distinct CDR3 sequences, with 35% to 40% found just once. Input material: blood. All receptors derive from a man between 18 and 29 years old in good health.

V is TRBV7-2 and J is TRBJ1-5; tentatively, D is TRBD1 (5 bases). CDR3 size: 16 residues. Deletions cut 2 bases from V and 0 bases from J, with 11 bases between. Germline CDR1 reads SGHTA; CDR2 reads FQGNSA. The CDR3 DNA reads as TGTGCCAGCAGCTTACAGGGCAAATATAGCAATCAGCCCCAGCATTTT. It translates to CASSLQGKYSNQPQHF.

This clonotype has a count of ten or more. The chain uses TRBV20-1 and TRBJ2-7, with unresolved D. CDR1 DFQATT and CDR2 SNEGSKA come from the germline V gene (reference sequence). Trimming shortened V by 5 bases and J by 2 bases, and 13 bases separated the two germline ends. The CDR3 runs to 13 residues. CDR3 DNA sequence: TGCAGTGCTCCCAACGTCGGCCCCTACGAGCAGTACTTC. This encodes CSAPNVGPYEQYF.

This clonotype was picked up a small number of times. This CDR3 reads CSVEKAFGQGASAGELFF. DNA for the CDR3: TGCAGCGTTGAAAAAGCGTTCGGACAGGGGGCTTCGGCCGGGGAGCTGTTTTTT. The chain recombines TRBV29-1 with TRBJ2-2, with 11 positions matching TRBD1. Unmatched junction bases numbered 14, after V lost 2 bases and J lost 6 bases. The CDR3 contains 18 residues. Germline lookup yields CDR1 SQVTM and CDR2 ANQGSEA.

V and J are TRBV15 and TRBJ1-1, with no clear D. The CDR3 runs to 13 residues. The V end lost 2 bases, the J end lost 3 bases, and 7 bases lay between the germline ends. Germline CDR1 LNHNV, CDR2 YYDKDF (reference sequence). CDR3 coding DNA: TGTGCCACCAGCAGAAATGGGGACACTGAAGCTTTCTTT. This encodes CATSRNGDTEAFF.

The CDR3 loop is CASSQELAGGYPGDTQYF. The CDR3 DNA reads as TGCGCCAGCAGCCAAGAGCTGGCGGGGGGGTATCCCGGAGATACGCAGTATTTT. V gene TRBV4-3 combines with J gene TRBJ2-3; 9 positions match TRBD2. The junction had 12 bases not matched to a gene; V was cut back by 0 bases and J by 5 bases. In germline, CDR1 is LGHNA, CDR2 YSLEER. The CDR3 has 18 residues.

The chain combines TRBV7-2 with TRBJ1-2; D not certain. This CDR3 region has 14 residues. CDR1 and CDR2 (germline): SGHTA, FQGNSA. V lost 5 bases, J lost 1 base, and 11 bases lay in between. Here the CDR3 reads CASSQTTVNYGYTF. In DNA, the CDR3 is TGTGCCAGCAGCCAAACGACCGTTAACTATGGCTACACCTTC.

CDR3 amino acids: CASSFSQTEAFF. DNA of the CDR3: TGTGCCAGCAGCTTTTCCCAAACTGAAGCTTTCTTT. This chain links TRBV7-9 with TRBJ1-1; no reliable D call. The CDR3 is 12 amino acids. CDR1 and CDR2 (germline): SEHNR, FQNEAQ (reference sequence). V lost 3 bases and J lost 5, with 7 bases in between. The full variable domain, its missing parts supplied by reference TRBV7-9 and TRBJ1-1, is DTGVSQNPRHKITKRGQNVTFRCDPISEHNRLYWYRQTLGQGPEFLTYFQNEAQLEKSRLLSDRFSAERPKGSFSTLEIQRTEQGDSAMYLCASSFSQTEAFFGQGTRLTVV.

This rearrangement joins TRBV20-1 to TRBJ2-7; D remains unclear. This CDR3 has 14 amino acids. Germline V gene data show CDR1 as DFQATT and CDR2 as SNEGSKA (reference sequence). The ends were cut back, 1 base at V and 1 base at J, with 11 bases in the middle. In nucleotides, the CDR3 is TGCAGTGCTAGAGGTCTACTGCAATCCTACGAGCAGTACTTC. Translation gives CSARGLLQSYEQYF.

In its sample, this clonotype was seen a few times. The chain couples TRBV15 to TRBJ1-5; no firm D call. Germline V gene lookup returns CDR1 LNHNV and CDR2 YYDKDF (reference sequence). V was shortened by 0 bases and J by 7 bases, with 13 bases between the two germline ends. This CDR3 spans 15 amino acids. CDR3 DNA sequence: TGTGCCACCAGCAGAGATCGTTCGATGGGGCAGCCCCAGCATTTT. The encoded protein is CATSRDRSMGQPQHF.

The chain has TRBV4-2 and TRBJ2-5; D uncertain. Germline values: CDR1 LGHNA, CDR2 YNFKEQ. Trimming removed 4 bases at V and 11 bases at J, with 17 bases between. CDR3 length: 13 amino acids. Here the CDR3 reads CASSPQGLGEQYF. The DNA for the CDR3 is TGTGCCAGCAGCCCACAAGGATTGGGTGAGCAGTACTTC.

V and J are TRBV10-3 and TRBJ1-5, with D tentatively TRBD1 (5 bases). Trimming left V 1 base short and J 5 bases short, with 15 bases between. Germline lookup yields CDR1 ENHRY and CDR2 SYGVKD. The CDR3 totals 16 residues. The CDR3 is CAISEFLRGADQPQHF. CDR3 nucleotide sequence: TGTGCCATCAGTGAGTTTCTTAGGGGCGCCGATCAGCCCCAGCATTTT.

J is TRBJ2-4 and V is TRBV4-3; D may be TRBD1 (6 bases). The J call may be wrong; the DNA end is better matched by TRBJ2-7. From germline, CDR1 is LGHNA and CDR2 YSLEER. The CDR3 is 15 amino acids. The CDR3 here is CASSQDAGQPYEQYF. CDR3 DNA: TGCGCCAGCAGCCAAGATGCAGGACAGCCCTACGAGCAGTACTTC.

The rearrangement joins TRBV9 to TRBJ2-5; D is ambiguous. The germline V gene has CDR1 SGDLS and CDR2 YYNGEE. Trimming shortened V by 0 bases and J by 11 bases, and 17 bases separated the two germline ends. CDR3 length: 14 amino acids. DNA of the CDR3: TGTGCCAGCAGCGTAGTGGAAGCAGTCCATGAGCAGTACTTC. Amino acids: CASSVVEAVHEQYF.

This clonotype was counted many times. The chain's CDR3 is CASSLGHNTGELFF. The CDR3 DNA sequence: TGTGCCAGCAGCTTGGGGCATAACACCGGGGAGCTGTTTTTT. The chain is built from TRBV5-5 and TRBJ2-2; no clear D. Germline assignment: CDR1 SGHKS and CDR2 YYEKEE (reference sequence). The CDR3 covers 14 residues. V lost 0 bases, J lost 2 bases, and 5 bases lay in between.

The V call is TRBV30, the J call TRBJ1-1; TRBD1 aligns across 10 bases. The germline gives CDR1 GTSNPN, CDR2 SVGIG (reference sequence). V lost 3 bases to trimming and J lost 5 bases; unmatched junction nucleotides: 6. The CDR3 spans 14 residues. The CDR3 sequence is CAWSPDRGRTEAFF. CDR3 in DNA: TGTGCCTGGAGCCCAGACAGGGGGCGGACTGAAGCTTTCTTT. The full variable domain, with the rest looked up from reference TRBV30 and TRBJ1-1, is SQTIHQWPATLVQPVGSPLSLECTVEGTSNPNLYWYRQAAGRGLQLLFYSVGIGQISSEVPQNLSASRPQDRQFILSSKKLLLSDSGFYLCAWSPDRGRTEAFFGQGTRLTVV.

The CDR3 reads CASSLVLVHAGQPQHF. The CDR3 DNA sequence: TGTGCCAGCAGTTTAGTCTTGGTGCACGCTGGACAGCCCCAGCATTTT. The chain couples TRBV27 to TRBJ1-5, with D unresolved. The CDR3 is 16 amino acids. Trimming shortened V by 2 bases and J by 7 bases, and 18 bases separated the two germline ends. Germline CDR1 and CDR2: MNHEY and SMNVEV (reference sequence).

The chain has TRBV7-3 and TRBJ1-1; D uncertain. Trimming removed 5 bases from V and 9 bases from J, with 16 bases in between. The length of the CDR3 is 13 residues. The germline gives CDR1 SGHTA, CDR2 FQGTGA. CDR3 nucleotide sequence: TGTGCCAGCAGCAAAATTTCAGATGGACAAGCTTTCTTT. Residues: CASSKISDGQAFF.

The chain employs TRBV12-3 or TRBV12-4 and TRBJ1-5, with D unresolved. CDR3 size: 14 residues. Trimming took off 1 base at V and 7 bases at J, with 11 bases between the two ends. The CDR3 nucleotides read TGTGCCAGCAGTTTAGATCTGGGTCGGCAGCCCCAGCATTTT. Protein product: CASSLDLGRQPQHF.

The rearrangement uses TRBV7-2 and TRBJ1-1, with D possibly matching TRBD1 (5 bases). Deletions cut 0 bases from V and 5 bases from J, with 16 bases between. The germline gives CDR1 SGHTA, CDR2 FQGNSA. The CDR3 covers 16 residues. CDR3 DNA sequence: TGTGCCAGCAGCTTAGCCCTTGGGCGGGGGGGGACTGAAGCTTTCTTT. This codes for CASSLALGRGGTEAFF.

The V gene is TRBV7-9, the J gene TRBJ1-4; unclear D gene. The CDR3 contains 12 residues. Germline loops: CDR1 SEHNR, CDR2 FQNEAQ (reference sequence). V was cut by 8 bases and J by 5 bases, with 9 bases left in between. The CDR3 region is CASGGINEKLFF. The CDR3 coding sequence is TGTGCCAGCGGAGGAATAAATGAAAAACTGTTTTTT.

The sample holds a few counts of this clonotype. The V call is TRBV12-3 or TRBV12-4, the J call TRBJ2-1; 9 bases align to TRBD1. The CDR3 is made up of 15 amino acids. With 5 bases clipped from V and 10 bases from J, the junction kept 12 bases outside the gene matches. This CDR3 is CASSQANRGRWEQFF. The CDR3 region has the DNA TGTGCCAGCAGTCAAGCCAACAGGGGGCGATGGGAGCAGTTCTTC.

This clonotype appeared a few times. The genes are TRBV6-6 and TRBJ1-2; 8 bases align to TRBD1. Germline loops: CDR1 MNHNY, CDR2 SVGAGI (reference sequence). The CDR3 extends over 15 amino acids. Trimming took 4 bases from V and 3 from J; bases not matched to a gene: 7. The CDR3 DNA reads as TGTGCCAGCAGTTCTACGGACAGGGTGGACTATGGCTACACCTTC. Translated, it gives CASSSTDRVDYGYTF.

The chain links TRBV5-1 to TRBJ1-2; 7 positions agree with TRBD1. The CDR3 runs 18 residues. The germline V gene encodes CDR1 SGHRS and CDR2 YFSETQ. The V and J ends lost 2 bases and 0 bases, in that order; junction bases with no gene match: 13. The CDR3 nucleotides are TGCGCCAGCAGCTTCTTCAGCCCGCGGGACAGCGCTAACTATGGCTACACCTTC. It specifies CASSFFSPRDSANYGYTF.

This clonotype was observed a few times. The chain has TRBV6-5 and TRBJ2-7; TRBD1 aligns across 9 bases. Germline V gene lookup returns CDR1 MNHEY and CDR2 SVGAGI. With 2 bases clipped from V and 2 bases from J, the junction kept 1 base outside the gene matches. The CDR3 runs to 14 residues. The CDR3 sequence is CASSYRDRAYEQYF. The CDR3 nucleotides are TGTGCCAGCAGTTACCGGGACAGGGCCTACGAGCAGTACTTC.

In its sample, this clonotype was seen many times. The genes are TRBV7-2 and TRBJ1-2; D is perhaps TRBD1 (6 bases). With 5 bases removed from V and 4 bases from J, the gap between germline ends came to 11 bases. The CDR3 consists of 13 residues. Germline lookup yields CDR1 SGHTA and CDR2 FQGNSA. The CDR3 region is CASSPDRLYGYTF. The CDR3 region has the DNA TGTGCCAGCAGCCCGGACAGACTCTATGGCTACACCTTC.

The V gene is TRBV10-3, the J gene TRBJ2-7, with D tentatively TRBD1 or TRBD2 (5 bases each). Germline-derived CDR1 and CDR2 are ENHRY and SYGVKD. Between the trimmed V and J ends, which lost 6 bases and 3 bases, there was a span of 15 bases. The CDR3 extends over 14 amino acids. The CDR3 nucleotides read TGTGCCATCAGGGGGACCGGGACCGTCTACGAGCAGTACTTC. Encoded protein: CAIRGTGTVYEQYF.